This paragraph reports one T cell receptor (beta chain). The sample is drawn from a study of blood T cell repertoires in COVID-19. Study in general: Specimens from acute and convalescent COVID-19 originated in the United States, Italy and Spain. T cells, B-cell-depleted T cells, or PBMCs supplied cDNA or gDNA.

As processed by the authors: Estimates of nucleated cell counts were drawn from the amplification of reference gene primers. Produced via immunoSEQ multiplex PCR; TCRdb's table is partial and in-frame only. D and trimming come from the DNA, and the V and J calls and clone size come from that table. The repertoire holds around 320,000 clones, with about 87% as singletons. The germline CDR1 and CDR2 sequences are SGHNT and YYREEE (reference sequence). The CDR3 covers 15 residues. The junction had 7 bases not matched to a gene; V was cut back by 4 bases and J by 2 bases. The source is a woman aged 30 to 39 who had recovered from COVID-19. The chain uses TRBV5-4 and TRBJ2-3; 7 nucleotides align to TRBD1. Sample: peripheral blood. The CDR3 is CASSKRDSYTDTQYF. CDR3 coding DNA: TGTGCCAGCAGCAAAAGGGACAGTTACACAGATACGCAGTATTTT.